These 11 T cell receptor beta chains share one sample of origin, sequenced in a study of cytomegalovirus exposure and HLA in healthy donors. Use of 60 Vbeta and 13 Jbeta primers characterized the PCR. Data came from immunoSEQ multiplex PCR; TCRdb stores just in-frame clones and leaves some out. The sample features about 43,000 clones, with more than 1.5% in its top ten. The specimen sequenced was PBMCs. These TCRs come from a woman aged 30 to 39 in good health and CMV-seronegative.

This chain links TRBV6-6 with TRBJ1-1; unclear D gene. This CDR3 is 12 amino acids long. V was trimmed by 7 bases and J by 2 bases, leaving 8 bases between them. Germline V gives CDR1 MNHNY, CDR2 SVGAGI (reference sequence). The CDR3 is CASNLHNTEAFF. As DNA, the CDR3 is TGTGCCAGCAATTTACATAACACTGAAGCTTTCTTT.

The chain recombines TRBV6-6 with TRBJ1-1; maybe TRBD1 (6 bases). This CDR3 is 13 amino acids long. With 5 bases removed from V and 0 bases from J, the gap between germline ends came to 7 bases. Per the germline V gene, CDR1 is MNHNY and CDR2 is SVGAGI (reference sequence). The CDR3 nucleotides are TGTGCCAGCAGTACAGGGATGAACACTGAAGCTTTCTTT. As protein: CASSTGMNTEAFF.

The chain recombines TRBV7-2 with TRBJ2-7; the D gene is possibly TRBD2 (5 bases). Trimming left V 3 bases short and J 3 bases short, with 9 bases between. CDR1 and CDR2 from the germline V gene are SGHTA and FQGNSA. There are 13 residues in the CDR3. CDR3 sequence (DNA): TGTGCCAGCAGCTTGGACGCGGGCTACGAGCAGTACTTC. This translates into CASSLDAGYEQYF.

The chain has TRBV4-3 and TRBJ2-5, with D maybe TRBD2 (5 bases). CDR3 length: 15 amino acids. Germline assignment: CDR1 LGHNA and CDR2 YSLEER. V was trimmed by 1 base and J by 5 bases, leaving 14 bases between them. The CDR3 region has the DNA TGCGCCAGCAGCCAAGGAGCGGTCTATGGGGAGACCCAGTACTTC. Protein product: CASSQGAVYGETQYF.

The chain employs TRBV25-1 and TRBJ1-3; D gene uncertain. The CDR3 extends over 13 amino acids. Trimming pared 7 bases from V and 4 bases from J, leaving 11 bases between. Germline values: CDR1 MGHDK, CDR2 SYGVNS. This CDR3 is CASMQAGGNTIYF. The CDR3 nucleotides are TGTGCCAGCATGCAGGCGGGAGGAAACACCATATATTTT.

J is TRBJ2-1 and V is TRBV18; 8 positions agree with TRBD2. Germline V gene sequence: CDR1 KGHSH, CDR2 LQKENI. The CDR3 has 16 residues. V gave up 0 bases and J gave up 4 bases; unmatched junction bases: 5. CDR3 in amino acids: CASSPPNSGDYNEQFF. For the CDR3, the DNA is TGTGCCAGCTCACCACCGAATAGCGGGGATTACAATGAGCAGTTCTTC.

This chain connects TRBV9 to TRBJ2-7, with 10 bases that match TRBD1. The CDR3 is made up of 15 amino acids. The V segment lost 0 bases and the J segment 2 bases; nucleotides outside the gene matches: 2. Germline V lookup: CDR1 SGDLS, CDR2 YYNGEE. The CDR3 region has the DNA TGTGCCAGCAGCGTAGGGGACAGGGGCCCCTACGAGCAGTACTTC. This sequence encodes CASSVGDRGPYEQYF.

V gene TRBV9 combines with J gene TRBJ2-2; 12 bases are a match to TRBD2. The V gene's germline CDR1 is SGDLS and CDR2 YYNGEE. The CDR3 is 14 amino acids. The V gene end was trimmed by 3 bases and the J gene end by 7 bases; junction bases not matched to a gene: 1. This chain's CDR3 is CASSGLAGDGELFF. The CDR3 DNA follows: TGTGCCAGCAGCGGACTAGCGGGAGACGGGGAGCTGTTTTTT. The full variable domain, in which reference TRBV9 and TRBJ2-2 provide the parts outside the CDR3, is DSGVTQTPKHLITATGQRVTLRCSPRSGDLSVYWYQQSLDQGLQFLIQYYNGEERAKGNILERFSAQQFPDLHSELNLSSLELGDSALYFCASSGLAGDGELFFGEGSRLTVL.

The gene calls are TRBV4-1 and TRBJ1-1; no firm D call. The CDR3 totals 15 residues. The V and J ends lost 3 bases and 6 bases respectively, with 17 bases between them. In germline, CDR1 is MGHRA, CDR2 YSYEKL. Here the CDR3 reads CASSHPSGNDPEAFF. CDR3 coding DNA: TGCGCCAGCAGCCATCCCTCGGGAAACGATCCTGAAGCTTTCTTT.

This sequence joins TRBV29-1 and TRBJ2-7; D perhaps matches TRBD2 (7 bases). Trimming removed 5 bases at V and 7 bases at J, with 15 bases between. The CDR3 is 12 residues long. Germline V gene lookup returns CDR1 SQVTM and CDR2 ANQGSEA. The CDR3 loop reads CSVRGASGEQYF. CDR3 sequence (DNA): TGCAGCGTTCGGGGGGCCTCCGGGGAGCAGTACTTC.

The J gene is TRBJ2-5, the V gene TRBV30, with 9 bases aligning to TRBD1. J gave up 5 bases and V 7 bases, and 8 bases lay outside the gene matches. The length of the CDR3 is 13 residues. In germline, CDR1 is GTSNPN, CDR2 SVGIG (reference sequence). DNA of the CDR3: TGTGCCTTGGGGACAGGGACACGGGAGACCCAGTACTTC. Its translation is CALGTGTRETQYF.